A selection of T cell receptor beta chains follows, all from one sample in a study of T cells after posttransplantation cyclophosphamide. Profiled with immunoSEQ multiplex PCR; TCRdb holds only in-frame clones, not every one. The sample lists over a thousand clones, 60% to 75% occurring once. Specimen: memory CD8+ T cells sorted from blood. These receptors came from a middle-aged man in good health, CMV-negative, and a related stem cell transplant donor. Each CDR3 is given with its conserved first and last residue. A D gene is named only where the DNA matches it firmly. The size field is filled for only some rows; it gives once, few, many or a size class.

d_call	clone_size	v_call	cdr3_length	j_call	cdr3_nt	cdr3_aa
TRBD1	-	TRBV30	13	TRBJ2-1	TGTGCCTTCCGGGACAGGGTTTACAATGAGCAGTTCTTC	CAFRDRVYNEQFF
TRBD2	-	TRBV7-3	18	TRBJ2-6	TGTGCCAGCAGCTTAATTGGCGGGAGGGCCGGTGGGGCCAACGTCCTGACTTTC	CASSLIGGRAGGANVLTF
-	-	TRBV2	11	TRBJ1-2	TGTGCCAGGTTCCGCTTCGGTGGCTACACCTTC	CARFRFGGYTF
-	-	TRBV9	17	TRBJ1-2	TGTGCCAGCAGCTCAGTAAAAGTCGTGCAGGGGAACTATGGCTACACCTTC	CASSSVKVVQGNYGYTF
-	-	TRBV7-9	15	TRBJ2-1	TGTGCCAGCAGCTTCGGGACGGGAGTAGTTAATGAGCAGTTCTTC	CASSFGTGVVNEQFF
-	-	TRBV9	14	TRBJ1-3	TGTGCCAGCAGCGCTTCCCGGGGGGGAAACACCATATATTTT	CASSASRGGNTIYF
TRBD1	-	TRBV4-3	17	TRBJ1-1	TGCGCCAGCAGCCCTGGACAGGGGGAAGGGAGTATGGCTGAAGCTTTCTTT	CASSPGQGEGSMAEAFF
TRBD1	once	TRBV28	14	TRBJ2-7	TGTGCCAGCAGTTTAAACAGGGGAAGCGACGAGCAGTACTTC	CASSLNRGSDEQYF
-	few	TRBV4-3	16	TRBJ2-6	TGCGCCAGCAGCCAAGACTCCACAACTGGGGCCAACGTCCTGACTTTC	CASSQDSTTGANVLTF
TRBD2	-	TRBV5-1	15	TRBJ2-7	TGCGCCAGCAGCTTGGCCTCGGGAGGCAGCTACGAGCAGTACTTC	CASSLASGGSYEQYF
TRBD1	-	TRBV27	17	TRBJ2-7	TGTGCCAGCAGTTTAAAATACCGGGACAGGAGCTCCTACGAGCAGTACTTC	CASSLKYRDRSSYEQYF
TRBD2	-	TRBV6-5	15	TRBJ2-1	TGTGCCAGCAGCCTAGCGGGGGGAGACTACAATGAGCAGTTCTTC	CASSLAGGDYNEQFF
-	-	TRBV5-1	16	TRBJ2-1	TGCGCCAGCGGTAAGGACTGGTTGGACCTACCGTGGGAGCAGTTCTTC	CASGKDWLDLPWEQFF
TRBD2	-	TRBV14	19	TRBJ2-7	TGTGCCAGCAGCCAACCCAGGACTAGCGGGAGGGGATACTCCTACGAGCAGTACTTC	CASSQPRTSGRGYSYEQYF
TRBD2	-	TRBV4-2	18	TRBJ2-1	TGTGCCAGCAGCCAATATCCGGAGGCGGGAGCGGGATACAATGAGCAGTTCTTC	CASSQYPEAGAGYNEQFF
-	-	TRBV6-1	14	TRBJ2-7	TGTGCCAGCAGTGAAACGACAGAAGCCTACGAGCAGTACTTC	CASSETTEAYEQYF
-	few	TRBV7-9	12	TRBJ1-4	TGTGCCAGCAGCCCGGGGGTTGAAAAACTGTTTTTT	CASSPGVEKLFF
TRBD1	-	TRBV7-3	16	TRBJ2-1	TGTGCCAGCAGCTTCCGCACGGGACAGCCAGACAATGAGCAGTTCTTC	CASSFRTGQPDNEQFF
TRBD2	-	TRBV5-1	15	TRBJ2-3	TGCGCCAGCAGAGAGCGGGGGGGCCCCACAGATACGCAGTATTTT	CASRERGGPTDTQYF
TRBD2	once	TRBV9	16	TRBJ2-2	TGTGCCAGCAGCGGGACTAGCGGTGCGAACACCGGGGAGCTGTTTTTT	CASSGTSGANTGELFF
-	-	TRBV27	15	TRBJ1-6	TGTGCCAGCAGTTTACTTAAACCTAATAATTCACCCCTCCACTTT	CASSLLKPNNSPLHF
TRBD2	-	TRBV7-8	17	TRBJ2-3	TGTGCCAGCAGCTTACAGCTAGCGGGGGGCGGGACAGATACGCAGTATTTT	CASSLQLAGGGTDTQYF
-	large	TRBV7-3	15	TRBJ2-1	TGTGCCAGCAGCTTCGGGACGGGAGTAGTTAATGAGCAGTTCTTC	CASSFGTGVVNEQFF
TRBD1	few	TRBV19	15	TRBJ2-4	TGTGCCAGTAGTACCCCGGGACAGGGGGTGGACATTCAGTACTTC	CASSTPGQGVDIQYF
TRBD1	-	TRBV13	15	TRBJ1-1	TGTGCCAGCAGCTTACCTTCATACAGGGGCTCTGAAGCTTTCTTT	CASSLPSYRGSEAFF
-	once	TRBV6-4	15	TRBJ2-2	TGTGCCAGCAGTGAAAAGGAGGGCGACACCGGGGAGCTGTTTTTT	CASSEKEGDTGELFF
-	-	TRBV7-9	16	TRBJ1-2	TGTGCCAGCAGCTTAACGAGCCAGGGGAGAAGGCATGGCTACACCTTC	CASSLTSQGRRHGYTF
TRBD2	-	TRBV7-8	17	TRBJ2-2	TGTGCCAGCAGCTTAGAGGGTAGCGGGGGTTTCACCGGGGAGCTGTTTTTT	CASSLEGSGGFTGELFF
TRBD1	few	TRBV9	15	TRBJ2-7	TGTGCCAGCAGCGTGGGACAGGGAGACTCCTACGAGCAGTACTTC	CASSVGQGDSYEQYF
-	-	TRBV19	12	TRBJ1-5	TGTGCCAGTAAGAGGAGCAATCAGCCCCAGCATTTT	CASKRSNQPQHF
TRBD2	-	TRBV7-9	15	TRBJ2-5	TGTGCCAGCAGTTCTCGGACTAGCGGTGAAGAGACCCAGTACTTC	CASSSRTSGEETQYF
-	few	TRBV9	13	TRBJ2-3	TGTGCCAGCAGCTGGGGAGGCGCAGATACGCAGTATTTT	CASSWGGADTQYF
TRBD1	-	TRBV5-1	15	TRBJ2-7	TGCGCCAGCAGCTTGGAAGGACAGGGATCCTACGAGCAGTACTTC	CASSLEGQGSYEQYF
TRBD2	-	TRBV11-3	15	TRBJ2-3	TGTGCCAGCAGCTTAGGCGGGGGATACACAGATACGCAGTATTTT	CASSLGGGYTDTQYF
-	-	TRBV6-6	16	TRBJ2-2	TGTGCCAGCAGGGGATCGGGGGGCCGGAACACCGGGGAGCTGTTTTTT	CASRGSGGRNTGELFF
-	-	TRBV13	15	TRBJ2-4	TGTGCCAGCAGCCCCGCAGGGGTAGCCAAAAACATTCAGTACTTC	CASSPAGVAKNIQYF
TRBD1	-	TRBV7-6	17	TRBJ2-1	TGTGCCAGCAGCTTAGGGACAGGGGCCTTCTCCTACAATGAGCAGTTCTTC	CASSLGTGAFSYNEQFF
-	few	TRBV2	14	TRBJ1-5	TGTGCCAGCAGCTTAGGCGGGGGGAATCAGCCCCAGCATTTT	CASSLGGGNQPQHF
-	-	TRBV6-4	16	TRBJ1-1	TGTGCCAGCATTACGTACCTGGACACGACGAACACTGAAGCTTTCTTT	CASITYLDTTNTEAFF
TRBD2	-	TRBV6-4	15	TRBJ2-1	TGTGCCAGCAGTCCGACTAGCGGGGGGGCGGAGGAGCAGTTCTTC	CASSPTSGGAEEQFF
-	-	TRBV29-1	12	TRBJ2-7	TGCAGCGTGTGGGGACTCTCCACCGAGCAGTACTTC	CSVWGLSTEQYF
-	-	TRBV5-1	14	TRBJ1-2	TGCGCCAGCAGCTCCACCTACGACTCAGATGGCTACACCTTC	CASSSTYDSDGYTF
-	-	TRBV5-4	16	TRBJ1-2	TGTGCCAGCAGCTTGGATGGCAGGGCTTTTAACTATGGCTACACCTTC	CASSLDGRAFNYGYTF
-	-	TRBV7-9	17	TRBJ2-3	TGTGCCAGCAGCGGAAACCAGGCAGCAGGCTCCGCAGATACGCAGTATTTT	CASSGNQAAGSADTQYF
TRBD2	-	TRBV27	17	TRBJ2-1	TGTGCCAGCAGAGAAACTAGCGGGGGACCGCTAGGAAATGAGCAGTTCTTC	CASRETSGGPLGNEQFF
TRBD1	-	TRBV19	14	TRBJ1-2	TGTGCCAGTAGTCCCATCGAGACAGGGGATGGCTACACCTTC	CASSPIETGDGYTF
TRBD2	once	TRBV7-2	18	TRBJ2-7	TGTGCCAGCAGCTTACTGTCCAGCGGGGGCCTCGTACCTTACGAGCAGTACTTC	CASSLLSSGGLVPYEQYF
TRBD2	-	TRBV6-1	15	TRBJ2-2	TGTGCCAGCAATGCGGAACTAGCGGGCACCGGGGAGCTGTTTTTT	CASNAELAGTGELFF
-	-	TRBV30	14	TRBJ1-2	TGTGCCTGGCACCGGGGGTTGGGGAACTATGGCTACACCTTC	CAWHRGLGNYGYTF
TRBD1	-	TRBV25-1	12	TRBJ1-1	TGTGCCAGCAGTGGGGGGACAGACGAAGCTTTCTTT	CASSGGTDEAFF
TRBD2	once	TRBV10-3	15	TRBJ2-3	TGTGCCATCAGGAGGGGCCTTACTAGCGTGGATACGCAGTATTTT	CAIRRGLTSVDTQYF
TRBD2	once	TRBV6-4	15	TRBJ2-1	TGTGCCAGCAGTGAGGAAAGCGGGAATTACAATGAGCAGTTCTTC	CASSEESGNYNEQFF
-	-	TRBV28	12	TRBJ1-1	TGTGCCAGCAGCATAGGCAGGACTGAAGCTTTCTTT	CASSIGRTEAFF